A selection of T cell receptor beta chains follows, all from one sample in a study of T cells in Graves' hyperthyroidism and ophthalmopathy. TCRdb called the multiplex PCR reads again in MiXCR, with one record for every CDR3 protein. The sample contains about 110,000 distinct CDR3 sequences, more than 15% of which appear only once. Input material: blood. The receptors derive from a woman between 50 and 59 years old with Graves' hyperthyroidism. CDR3s include the opening cysteine and the closing phenylalanine or tryptophan. The order of the fields is J gene, clone size, D gene, CDR3 length, V gene, CDR3 DNA, CDR3 protein. A D gene is named only where the DNA matches it firmly. Size tells how often a clone was seen (once, few, many) or the class of an expanded clone, and some rows leave it out.

>TRBJ2-3|NA|NA|14|TRBV6-1
TGTGCCAGCAGAGACGGTCAGGGCCCAGATACGCAGTATTTT
CASRDGQGPDTQYF
>TRBJ2-3|many|TRBD2|16|TRBV24-1
TGTGCCACCAGTGATGCCGGGACTAGGAACACAGATACGCAGTATTTT
CATSDAGTRNTDTQYF
>TRBJ1-3|many|TRBD1|19|TRBV19
TGTGCCAGTAGTTCGCACGGACAGGGGACCTCTCACTCTGGAAACACCATATATTTT
CASSSHGQGTSHSGNTIYF
>TRBJ1-3|many|NA|15|TRBV5-1
TGCGCCAGCAGCTTGGGGTCGGGGGTCGGAAACACCATATATTTT
CASSLGSGVGNTIYF
>TRBJ2-1|many|NA|16|TRBV7-9
TGTGCCAGCAGCCTAATCCCCGGGAGCAGTGTAGATGAGCAGTTCTTC
CASSLIPGSSVDEQFF
>TRBJ2-1|many|TRBD2|15|TRBV19
TGTGCCAGTAGTCTTAGCGGGACATCCTACAATGAGCAGTTCTTC
CASSLSGTSYNEQFF
>TRBJ1-5|NA|NA|13|TRBV20-1
TGCAGTGCTAGAAAAAACCAAGATCAGCCCCAGCATTTT
CSARKNQDQPQHF
>TRBJ1-1|many|TRBD1|13|TRBV29-1
TGCAGCGTTGCGCGGGGACAGGGAACTGAAGCTTTCTTT
CSVARGQGTEAFF
>TRBJ2-5|few|NA|12|TRBV20-1
TGCAGTGCAGGGGGGGCCAAGGAGACCCAGTACTTC
CSAGGAKETQYF
>TRBJ2-6|many|NA|15|TRBV6-2/TRBV6-3
TGTGCCAGCAGTTACGAGGCCTCTGGGGCCAACGTCCTGACTTTC
CASSYEASGANVLTF
>TRBJ2-1|many|NA|12|TRBV28
TGTGCCAGCAATTCGGGTTTCAATGAGCAGTTCTTC
CASNSGFNEQFF
>TRBJ2-4|NA|NA|16|TRBV18
TGTGCCAGCTCAGCACTAGCAGGAGAGAGTGGAAACATTCAGTACTTC
CASSALAGESGNIQYF
>TRBJ1-1|many|NA|15|TRBV24-1
TGTGCCACCAGTGATTCTCACGCGGGTGACACTGAAGCTTTCTTT
CATSDSHAGDTEAFF
>TRBJ1-1|few|NA|14|TRBV6-1
TGTGCCAGCAGTCAGAACCCAGGGTACACTGAAGCTTTCTTT
CASSQNPGYTEAFF
>TRBJ2-5|many|TRBD1|13|TRBV18
TGTGCCAGCTCACAAGACAGGGGAGAGACCCAGTACTTC
CASSQDRGETQYF
>TRBJ2-7|many|NA|15|TRBV28
TGTGCCAGCAGCCCATGGGCCTCAGGATCTTCCGAGCAGTACTTC
CASSPWASGSSEQYF
>TRBJ2-1|many|NA|14|TRBV18
TGTGCCAGCTCACCAACTAGCTCCTACAATGAGCAGTTCTTC
CASSPTSSYNEQFF
>TRBJ2-2|many|NA|17|TRBV28
TGTGCCAGCAGCCGAGTACCCGGGCGGGGCGGCACCGGGGAGCTGTTTTTT
CASSRVPGRGGTGELFF
>TRBJ1-1|NA|TRBD1|13|TRBV20-1
TGCAGTGCTAGAAGACAGGGGAACACTGAAGCTTTCTTT
CSARRQGNTEAFF
>TRBJ1-4|many|TRBD1|16|TRBV2
TGTGCCAGCCGAGGACAGGGAGGGGCAACTAATGAAAAACTGTTTTTT
CASRGQGGATNEKLFF
>TRBJ2-3|NA|TRBD2|19|TRBV7-9
TGTGCCAGCAGCTTTATAGGAGCGGGAGTTCGGACGTTAGCAGATACGCAGTATTTT
CASSFIGAGVRTLADTQYF
>TRBJ2-1|many|NA|17|TRBV28
TGTGCCAGCAGTTTAAATAGGTACGGGTTTAAATCCAATGAGCAGTTCTTC
CASSLNRYGFKSNEQFF
>TRBJ2-5|NA|TRBD1|13|TRBV12-3/TRBV12-4
TGTGCCAGCAGTCCCGGGACAGTCGAGACCCAGTACTTC
CASSPGTVETQYF
>TRBJ2-3|many|NA|12|TRBV20-1
TGCAGTGAAAAAAGAAGCACAGATACGCAGTATTTT
CSEKRSTDTQYF
>TRBJ2-1|many|NA|13|TRBV12-3/TRBV12-4
TGTGCCAGCACCAGGGACTCCAGGGGTGAGCAGTTCTTC
CASTRDSRGEQFF
>TRBJ2-6|once|TRBD1|17|TRBV6-1
TGTGCCAGCAGTACTACAGGGGGCAACTCTGGGGCCAACGTCCTGACTTTC
CASSTTGGNSGANVLTF
>TRBJ2-3|many|NA|14|TRBV28
TGTGCCAGCAGTTCGATTCAAGGACTAGATACGCAGTATTTT
CASSSIQGLDTQYF
>TRBJ2-1|many|NA|16|TRBV18
TGTGCCAGCTCACCAAGCTCGGGAGAGGGGGTCGATGAGCAGTTCTTC
CASSPSSGEGVDEQFF
>TRBJ2-7|many|NA|12|TRBV2
TGTGCCAGCAGTGGTGACAGCTACGAGCAGTACTTC
CASSGDSYEQYF
>TRBJ1-2|many|TRBD1|17|TRBV18
TGTGCCAGCTCACCTCTGACAGGGGTAGCCTTAAACTATGGCTACACCTTC
CASSPLTGVALNYGYTF
>TRBJ2-1|many|TRBD1|13|TRBV29-1
TGCAGCGTTGATTCGGACAGGGGCCATGAGCAGTTCTTC
CSVDSDRGHEQFF
>TRBJ2-1|many|TRBD2|16|TRBV6-2/TRBV6-3
TGTGCCAGCAGCCCCCGAGAGGCTAGCGGGAGGGCCACGCAGTTCTTC
CASSPREASGRATQFF
>TRBJ2-2|NA|TRBD2|14|TRBV30
TGTGCCTGGAGCGTAGGGACTATCACCGGGGAGCTGTTTTTT
CAWSVGTITGELFF
>TRBJ2-5|NA|NA|14|TRBV19
TGTGCCAGTAGTATACTAGGACTCCAGAAGACCCAGTACTTC
CASSILGLQKTQYF
>TRBJ1-2|many|TRBD1|13|TRBV10-3
TGTGCCATCTTTCGGACAGGGGGCGGTGGCTACACCTTC
CAIFRTGGGGYTF
>TRBJ2-3|many|NA|10|TRBV5-1
TGCGCCAGCCTAAATCATACGCAGTATTTT
CASLNHTQYF
>TRBJ2-7|many|TRBD1|14|TRBV5-1
TGCGCCAGCAGCTTAGACAGGGAAATCTACGAGCAGTACTTC
CASSLDREIYEQYF
>TRBJ2-1|many|NA|16|TRBV29-1
TGCAGCGTTGATGCAGGGGCCGGGCTAGACTACAATGAGCAGTTCTTC
CSVDAGAGLDYNEQFF
>TRBJ2-1|few|TRBD2|15|TRBV19
TGTGCCAGTAGTATTTCAGCGGGAGTTTACAATGAGCAGTTCTTC
CASSISAGVYNEQFF
>TRBJ1-1|many|NA|14|TRBV12-3/TRBV12-4
TGTGCCAGCAGGGGACTCTATTTGAACACTGAAGCTTTCTTT
CASRGLYLNTEAFF
>TRBJ2-1|many|TRBD2|13|TRBV20-1
TGCAGTGCCGGGACTAGCGCTTACAATGAGCAGTTCTTC
CSAGTSAYNEQFF
>TRBJ2-1|many|TRBD2|15|TRBV10-3
TGTGCCATCAGTGGTGGGTCGGGAGGTTACAATGAGCAGTTCTTC
CAISGGSGGYNEQFF
>TRBJ2-3|many|NA|15|TRBV11-2
TGTGCCAGCAGCTCCTCGGTGTCGGGTACAGATACGCAGTATTTT
CASSSSVSGTDTQYF
>TRBJ2-6|NA|NA|17|TRBV7-8
TGTGCCAGTTCAAGGACCCTCTGGGGGACTGGGGCCAACGTCCTGACTTTC
CASSRTLWGTGANVLTF
>TRBJ1-5|NA|TRBD1|15|TRBV28
TGTGCCAGCAGATCGACAGGGGGGCAGGGGCAGCCCCAGCATTTT
CASRSTGGQGQPQHF
>TRBJ1-2|many|NA|14|TRBV12-3/TRBV12-4
TGTGCCAGCAACATACAGGGTTGGAACTATGGCTACACCTTC
CASNIQGWNYGYTF
>TRBJ2-7|many|NA|11|TRBV16
TGTGCCAGCAGCCAATCCCTCGAGCAGTACTTC
CASSQSLEQYF
>TRBJ2-1|many|TRBD1|14|TRBV2
TGTGCCGGATCGACAGGGGTCCCCTACAATGAGCAGTTCTTC
CAGSTGVPYNEQFF
>TRBJ1-3|NA|NA|15|TRBV7-6
TGTGCCAGCAGCCAACGGGACTCGCCGGGATACACCATATATTTT
CASSQRDSPGYTIYF